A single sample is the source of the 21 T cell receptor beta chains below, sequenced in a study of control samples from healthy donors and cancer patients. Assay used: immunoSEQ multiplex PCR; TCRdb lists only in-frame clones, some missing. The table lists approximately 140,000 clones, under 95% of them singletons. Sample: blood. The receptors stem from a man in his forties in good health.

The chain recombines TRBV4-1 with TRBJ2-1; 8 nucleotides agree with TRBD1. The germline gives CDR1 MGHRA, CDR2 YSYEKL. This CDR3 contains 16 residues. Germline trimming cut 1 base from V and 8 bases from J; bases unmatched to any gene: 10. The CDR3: CASSQGTGWGAYEQFF. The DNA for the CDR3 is TGCGCCAGCAGCCAAGGGACAGGGTGGGGGGCCTATGAGCAGTTCTTC.

CDR3 sequence: CASSGTDTGRELFF. The CDR3 nucleotides are TGTGCCAGCAGTGGGACAGACACCGGAAGGGAGCTGTTTTTT. The chain has TRBV7-8 and TRBJ2-2; 7 positions agree with TRBD1. There are 14 residues in the CDR3. Germline V lookup: CDR1 SGHVS, CDR2 FQNEAQ. J gave up 9 bases and V 6 bases, and 10 bases lay outside the gene matches.

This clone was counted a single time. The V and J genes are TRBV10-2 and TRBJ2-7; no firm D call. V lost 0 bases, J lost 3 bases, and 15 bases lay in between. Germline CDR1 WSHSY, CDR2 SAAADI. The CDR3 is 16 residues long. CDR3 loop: CASSESNAAFFYEQYF. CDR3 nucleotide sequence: TGCGCCAGCAGTGAGTCTAATGCCGCCTTTTTCTACGAGCAGTACTTC.

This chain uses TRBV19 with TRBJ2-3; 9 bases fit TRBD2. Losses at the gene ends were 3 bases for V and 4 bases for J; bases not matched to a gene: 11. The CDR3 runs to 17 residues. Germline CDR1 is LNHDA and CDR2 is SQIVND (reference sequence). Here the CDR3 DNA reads TGTGCCAGTAGTATCACGGTAGCGGGAGCGGGCTCAGATACGCAGTATTTT. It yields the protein CASSITVAGAGSDTQYF.

The CDR3 protein is CASSLGQNYEQYF. Written as DNA, the CDR3 is TGCGCCAGCTCCTTGGGACAGAACTACGAGCAGTACTTC. V and J are TRBV5-1 and TRBJ2-7; 7 bases fit TRBD1. The CDR3 is 13 amino acids. The ends lost 7 bases at V and 3 bases at J; junction bases unmatched: 7. Germline V CDR1 and CDR2: SGHRS, YFSETQ. Complete variable domain (other parts from reference TRBV5-1 and TRBJ2-7): KAGVTQTPRYLIKTRGQQVTLSCSPISGHRSVSWYQQTPGQGLQFLFEYFSETQRNKGNFPGRFSGRQFSNSRSEMNVSTLELGDSALYLCASSLGQNYEQYFGPGTRLTVT.

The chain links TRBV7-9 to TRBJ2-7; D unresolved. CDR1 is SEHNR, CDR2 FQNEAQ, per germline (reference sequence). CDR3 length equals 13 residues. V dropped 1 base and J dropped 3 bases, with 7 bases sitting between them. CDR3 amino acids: CASSLDSYYEQYF. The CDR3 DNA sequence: TGTGCCAGCAGCTTAGACAGTTACTACGAGCAGTACTTC.

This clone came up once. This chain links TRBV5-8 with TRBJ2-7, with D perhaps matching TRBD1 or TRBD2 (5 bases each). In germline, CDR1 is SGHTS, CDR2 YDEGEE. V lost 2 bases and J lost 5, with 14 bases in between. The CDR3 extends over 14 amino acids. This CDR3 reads CASSFYYGTDEQYF. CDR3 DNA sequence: TGTGCCAGCAGCTTTTACTACGGGACGGACGAGCAGTACTTC.

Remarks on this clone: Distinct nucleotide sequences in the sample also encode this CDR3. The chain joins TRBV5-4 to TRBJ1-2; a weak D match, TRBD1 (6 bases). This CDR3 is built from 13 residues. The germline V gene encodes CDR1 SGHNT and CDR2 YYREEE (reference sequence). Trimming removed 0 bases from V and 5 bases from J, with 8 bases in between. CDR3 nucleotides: TGTGCCAGCAGCTTGGCAGGGGAATATGGCTACACCTTC. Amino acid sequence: CASSLAGEYGYTF.

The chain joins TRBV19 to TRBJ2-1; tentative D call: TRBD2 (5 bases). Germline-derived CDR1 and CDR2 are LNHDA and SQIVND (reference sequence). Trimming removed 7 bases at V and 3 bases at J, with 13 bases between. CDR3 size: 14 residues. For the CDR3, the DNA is TGTGCCAGTATCCGAGGGCTTATCTACAATGAGCAGTTCTTC. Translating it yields CASIRGLIYNEQFF.

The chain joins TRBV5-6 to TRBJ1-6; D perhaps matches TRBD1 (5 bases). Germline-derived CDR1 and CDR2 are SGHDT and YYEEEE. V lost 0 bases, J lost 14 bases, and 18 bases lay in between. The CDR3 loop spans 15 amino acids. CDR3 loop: CASSLARQGQVSLHF. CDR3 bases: TGTGCCAGCAGCTTGGCTAGGCAGGGCCAGGTTTCCCTCCACTTT.

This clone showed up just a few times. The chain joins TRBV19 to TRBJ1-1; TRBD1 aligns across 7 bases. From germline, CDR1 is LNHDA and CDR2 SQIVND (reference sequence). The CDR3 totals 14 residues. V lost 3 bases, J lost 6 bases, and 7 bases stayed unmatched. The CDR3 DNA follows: TGTGCCAGTAGTATGGACAGGCGGGACGCTGAAGCTTTCTTT. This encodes CASSMDRRDAEAFF.

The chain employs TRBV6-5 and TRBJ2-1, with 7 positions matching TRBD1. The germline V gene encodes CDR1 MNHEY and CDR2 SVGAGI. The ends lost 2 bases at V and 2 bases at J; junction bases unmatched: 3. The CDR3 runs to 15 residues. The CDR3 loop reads CASSYDREPYNEQFF. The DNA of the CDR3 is TGTGCCAGCAGTTACGACAGGGAGCCCTACAATGAGCAGTTCTTC.

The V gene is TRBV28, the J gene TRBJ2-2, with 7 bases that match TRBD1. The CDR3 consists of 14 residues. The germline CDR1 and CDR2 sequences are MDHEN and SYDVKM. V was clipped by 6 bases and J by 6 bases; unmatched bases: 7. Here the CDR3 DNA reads TGTGCCAGCAGGCGACAGGGAATCGCCGGGGAGCTGTTTTTT. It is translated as CASRRQGIAGELFF.

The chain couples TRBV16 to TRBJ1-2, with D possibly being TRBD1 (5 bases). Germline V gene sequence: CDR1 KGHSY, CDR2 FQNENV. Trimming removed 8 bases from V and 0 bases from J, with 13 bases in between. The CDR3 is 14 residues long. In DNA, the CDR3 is TGTGCCAGCGGACACGGGGGTTCTAACTATGGCTACACCTTC. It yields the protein CASGHGGSNYGYTF.

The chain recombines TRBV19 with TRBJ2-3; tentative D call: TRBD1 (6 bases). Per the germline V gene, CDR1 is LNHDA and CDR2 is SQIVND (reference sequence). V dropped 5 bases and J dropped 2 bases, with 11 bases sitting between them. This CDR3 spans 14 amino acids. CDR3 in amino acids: CASSGYRVTDTQYF. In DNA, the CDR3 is TGTGCCAGTAGTGGATACAGGGTCACAGATACGCAGTATTTT. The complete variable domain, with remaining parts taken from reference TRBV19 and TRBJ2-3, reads DGGITQSPKYLFRKEGQNVTLSCEQNLNHDAMYWYRQDPGQGLRLIYYSQIVNDFQKGDIAEGYSVSREKKESFPLTVTSAQKNPTAFYLCASSGYRVTDTQYFGPGTRLTVL.

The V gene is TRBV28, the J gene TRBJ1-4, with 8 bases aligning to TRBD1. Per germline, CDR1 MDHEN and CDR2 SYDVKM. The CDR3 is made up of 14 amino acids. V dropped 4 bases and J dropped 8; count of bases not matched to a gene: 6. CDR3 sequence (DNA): TGTGCCAGCAGTTCCGACAGGGGCGGAGAAAAACTGTTTTTT. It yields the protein CASSSDRGGEKLFF.

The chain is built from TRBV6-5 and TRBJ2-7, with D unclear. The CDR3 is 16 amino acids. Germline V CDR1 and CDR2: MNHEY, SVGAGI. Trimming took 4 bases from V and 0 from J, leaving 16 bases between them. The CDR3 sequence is CASSSIGTLSSYEQYF. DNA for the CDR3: TGTGCCAGCAGTTCGATCGGCACCTTGAGCTCCTACGAGCAGTACTTC.

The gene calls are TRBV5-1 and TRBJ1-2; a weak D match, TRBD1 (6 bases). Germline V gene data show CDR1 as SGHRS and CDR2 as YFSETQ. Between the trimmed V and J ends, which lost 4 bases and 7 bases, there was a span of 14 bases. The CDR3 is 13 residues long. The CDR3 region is CASSQLQGSGYTF. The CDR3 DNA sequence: TGCGCCAGCAGCCAACTTCAGGGGAGTGGCTACACCTTC.

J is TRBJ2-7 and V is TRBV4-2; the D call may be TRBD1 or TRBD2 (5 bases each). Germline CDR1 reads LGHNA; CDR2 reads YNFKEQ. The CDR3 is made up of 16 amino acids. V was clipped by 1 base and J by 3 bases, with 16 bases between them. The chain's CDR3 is CASSQAGTAVGYEQYF. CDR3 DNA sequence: TGTGCCAGCAGCCAAGCGGGGACCGCAGTGGGCTACGAGCAGTACTTC.

The CDR3 DNA reads as TGTGCCAGCAGCGTAGGCGGGGGAGGGCCCTACGAGCAGTACTTC. Translation: CASSVGGGGPYEQYF. The chain combines TRBV9 with TRBJ2-7, with 7 bases aligning to TRBD2. Trimming cost V 0 bases and J 2 bases; bases outside gene matches: 5. The CDR3 loop spans 15 amino acids. Germline lookup yields CDR1 SGDLS and CDR2 YYNGEE. Complete variable domain (other parts from reference TRBV9 and TRBJ2-7): DSGVTQTPKHLITATGQRVTLRCSPRSGDLSVYWYQQSLDQGLQFLIQYYNGEERAKGNILERFSAQQFPDLHSELNLSSLELGDSALYFCASSVGGGGPYEQYFGPGTRLTVT.

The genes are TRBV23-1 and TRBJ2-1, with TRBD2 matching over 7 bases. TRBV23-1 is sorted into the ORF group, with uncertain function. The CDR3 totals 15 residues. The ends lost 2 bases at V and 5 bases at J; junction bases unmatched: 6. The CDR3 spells CASSQGGEEHNEQFF. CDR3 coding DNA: TGCGCCAGCAGTCAAGGGGGGGAGGAACACAATGAGCAGTTCTTC.